Shown below are 3 T cell receptor beta chains from a single sample sequenced in a study of T-cell memory formation after mild COVID-19. One entry per CDR3 protein, called by TCRdb with MiXCR from the 5' RACE reads. The table records about 190,000 distinct CDR3 sequences, approximately 16% of them present only once. The source material was PBMCs or a T cell subset sorted from them (not recorded which). These receptor sequences come from an adult woman who had mild COVID-19 (a few samples of this study predate the infection). Cell type and time point are not known.

This clonotype has more than one count but fewer than ten. This rearrangement joins TRBV12-3 or TRBV12-4 to TRBJ1-3; 7 bases are shared with TRBD1. The CDR3 contains 14 residues. J gave up 2 bases and V 7 bases, and 5 bases lay outside the gene matches. The CDR3 spells CASKLDRAGNTIYF. The CDR3 DNA follows: TGTGCCAGCAAGCTAGACAGGGCTGGAAACACCATATATTTT.

This clonotype was seen a handful of times. This chain joins TRBV7-8 and TRBJ1-2; D is uncertain. With 5 bases removed from V and 0 bases from J, the gap between germline ends came to 10 bases. This CDR3 contains 14 residues. Germline CDR1 is SGHVS and CDR2 is FQNEAQ. Here the CDR3 DNA reads TGTGCCAGCAGCCACCGGAGTTCTAACTATGGCTACACCTTC. Protein product: CASSHRSSNYGYTF.

This clonotype was observed a few times. The chain recombines TRBV7-9 with TRBJ2-3; D possibly matches TRBD1 or TRBD2 (5 bases each). Germline V gene lookup returns CDR1 SEHNR and CDR2 FQNEAQ (reference sequence). The CDR3 has 15 residues. V lost 8 bases, J lost 2 bases, and 17 bases lay in between. The CDR3, as DNA: TGTGCCAGCCGCACTGAGTTGGGGGACACAGATACGCAGTATTTT. It is translated as CASRTELGDTDTQYF.